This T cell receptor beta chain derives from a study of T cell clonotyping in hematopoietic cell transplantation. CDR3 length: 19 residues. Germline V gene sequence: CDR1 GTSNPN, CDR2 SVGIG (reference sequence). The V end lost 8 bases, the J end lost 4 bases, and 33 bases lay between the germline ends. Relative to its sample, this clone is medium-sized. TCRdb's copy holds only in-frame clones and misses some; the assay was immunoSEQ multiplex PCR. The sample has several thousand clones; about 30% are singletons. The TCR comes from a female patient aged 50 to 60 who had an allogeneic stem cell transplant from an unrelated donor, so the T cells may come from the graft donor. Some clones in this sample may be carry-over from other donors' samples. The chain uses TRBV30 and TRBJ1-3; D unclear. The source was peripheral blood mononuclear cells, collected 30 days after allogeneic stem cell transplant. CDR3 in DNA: TGTGCCATGGAGGCCCTGGGAGGATTAAACCCGATTCAAGGAAACACCATATATTTT. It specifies CAMEALGGLNPIQGNTIYF.